The 30 T cell receptor beta chains below all came from one sample that was sequenced in a study of shared clonotypes between healthy human individuals. Using immunoSEQ multiplex PCR, the repertoire was profiled, and TCRdb retains in-frame clones only, with some absent. The table shows about 600,000 clones, with around 97% occurring only once. Sequencing used naive CD4+ T cells sorted from blood. As for subset: CD45RA+ positively selected. Every receptor here comes from a woman in her twenties or thirties in good health.

The rearrangement joins TRBV28 to TRBJ1-2, with D possibly being TRBD1 (5 bases). Looked up from germline, CDR1 is MDHEN and CDR2 is SYDVKM. Trimming removed 6 bases at V and 3 bases at J, with 17 bases between. This CDR3 contains 15 residues. The CDR3 sequence: CASRSAGRNDYGYTF. The DNA of the CDR3 is TGTGCCAGCAGGAGCGCAGGGAGGAACGACTATGGCTACACCTTC.

The rearrangement joins TRBV7-3 to TRBJ2-4, with TRBD2 matching over 7 bases. Trimming removed 9 bases from V and 0 bases from J; junction bases left unmatched: 8. Germline V gene data show CDR1 as SGHTA and CDR2 as FQGTGA. The CDR3 contains 15 residues. CDR3 amino acids: CARIASGLAKNIQYF. The DNA of the CDR3 is TGTGCCAGGATAGCTAGCGGACTAGCCAAAAACATTCAGTACTTC.

The chain links TRBV29-1 to TRBJ2-5, with 14 bases identical to TRBD2. The J call may not be correct, given that the DNA end is closer to TRBJ2-7. This CDR3 is 15 amino acids long. CDR1 and CDR2 from the germline V gene are SQVTM and ANQGSEA. In DNA, the CDR3 is TGCAGCGTTGCGGGACTAGCGGGAGTAACCTACGAGCAGTACTTC. Amino acid sequence: CSVAGLAGVTYEQYF.

The V call is TRBV10-1, the J call TRBJ2-7, with D unclear. V dropped 0 bases and J dropped 6 bases, with 9 bases sitting between them. The CDR3 extends over 13 amino acids. In germline, CDR1 is WNHNN, CDR2 SYGVQD (reference sequence). CDR3 DNA: TGCGCCAGCAGTGAGTCAGGTTATTCCGAGCAGTACTTC. This translates into CASSESGYSEQYF.

The chain recombines TRBV5-4 with TRBJ2-7; 7 bases are a match to TRBD2. The CDR3 extends over 14 amino acids. V dropped 4 bases and J dropped 3; count of bases not matched to a gene: 7. CDR1 and CDR2 (germline): SGHNT, YYREEE (reference sequence). CDR3 sequence reads: CASSPSAGVYEQYF. The CDR3 DNA reads TGTGCCAGCAGCCCCTCCGCGGGGGTCTACGAGCAGTACTTC.

The V and J genes are TRBV19 and TRBJ1-5; 10 nucleotides line up with TRBD1. CDR1 and CDR2 (germline): LNHDA, SQIVND (reference sequence). The CDR3 consists of 15 residues. Trimming removed 4 bases from V and 9 bases from J; junction bases left unmatched: 9. The CDR3 spells CASSTTGGPDGPQHF. The CDR3 DNA reads TGTGCCAGTAGTACGACAGGGGGCCCCGACGGGCCCCAGCATTTT.

The CDR3 sequence is CASSWALAGVGETQYF. DNA for the CDR3: TGCGCCAGCAGCTGGGCGCTAGCGGGAGTAGGAGAGACCCAGTACTTC. J is TRBJ2-5 and V is TRBV5-1; TRBD2 matches at 10 bases. Trimming at V came to 3 bases and at J to 4 bases, leaving 9 bases not matched to a gene. Germline V gene sequence: CDR1 SGHRS, CDR2 YFSETQ. This CDR3 is 16 amino acids long.

This chain uses TRBV18 with TRBJ2-1; 10 bases are shared with TRBD1. The V and J ends lost 3 bases and 2 bases, in that order; junction bases with no gene match: 10. This CDR3 region has 18 residues. CDR1 KGHSH and CDR2 LQKENI come from the germline V gene. The CDR3 DNA follows: TGTGCCAGCTCACCCGACGCCGGGACAGGGGCGGCCTACAATGAGCAGTTCTTC. This translates into CASSPDAGTGAAYNEQFF.

V gene TRBV19 combines with J gene TRBJ2-5; D is unresolved. From germline, CDR1 is LNHDA and CDR2 SQIVND (reference sequence). Trimming pared 3 bases from V and 2 bases from J, leaving 7 bases between. This CDR3 region has 13 residues. For the CDR3, the DNA is TGTGCCAGTAGTATGGGCAGTCAAGAGACCCAGTACTTC. Its protein product is CASSMGSQETQYF.

The sample holds one count of this clone. The V gene is TRBV7-9, the J gene TRBJ1-1; TRBD1 aligns across 7 bases. After removal of 5 bases from V and 2 bases from J, the junction contained 5 bases not matched to a gene. The CDR3 extends over 14 amino acids. Looked up from germline, CDR1 is SEHNR and CDR2 is FQNEAQ (reference sequence). The CDR3 sequence: CASSAGGGNTEAFF. CDR3 in DNA: TGTGCCAGCAGCGCAGGGGGAGGAAACACTGAAGCTTTCTTT.

Points on this clone: At the DNA level, this CDR3 is encoded by other sequences in the same sample as well. The chain couples TRBV11-2 to TRBJ1-5; D not certain. V lost 2 bases and J lost 7, with 6 bases in between. The CDR3 has 12 amino acids. Germline CDR1 and CDR2: SGHAT and FQNNGV. CDR3 bases: TGTGCCAGCAGCTTAACCGGACAGCCCCAGCATTTT. Its protein product is CASSLTGQPQHF.

The chain carries TRBV29-1 and TRBJ2-5, with D possibly TRBD1 on 5 matching bases. V was trimmed by 5 bases and J by 4 bases, leaving 11 bases between them. This CDR3 is built from 12 residues. Per germline, CDR1 SQVTM and CDR2 ANQGSEA. The CDR3 coding sequence is TGCAGCGTTCGACAGTCTGGAGAGACCCAGTACTTC. It is translated as CSVRQSGETQYF.

The chain links TRBV2 to TRBJ1-1; no definite D call. The V and J ends lost 7 bases and 0 bases respectively, with 9 bases between them. CDR1 is SNHLY and CDR2 is FYNNEI in the germline V gene. This CDR3 spans 13 amino acids. Here the CDR3 reads CASITEMNTEAFF. DNA of the CDR3: TGTGCCAGCATAACAGAGATGAACACTGAAGCTTTCTTT.

The chain has TRBV6-1 and TRBJ2-7; D possibly corresponds to TRBD1 (7 bases). There are 13 residues in the CDR3. Trimming shortened V by 5 bases and J by 3 bases, and 11 bases separated the two germline ends. CDR1 MNHNS and CDR2 SASEGT come from the germline V gene. Here the CDR3 DNA reads TGTGCCAGCAGTCGCGGGACAGTCTACGAGCAGTACTTC. Translation: CASSRGTVYEQYF.

This chain links TRBV19 with TRBJ2-7; D may be TRBD2 (5 bases). Germline CDR1 and CDR2: LNHDA and SQIVND (reference sequence). The CDR3 is made up of 16 amino acids. V dropped 5 bases and J dropped 0 bases, with 17 bases sitting between them. The CDR3 coding sequence is TGTGCCAGTAGTCCGTCCTGGACTTCTCCCTCCTACGAGCAGTACTTC. This gives the protein CASSPSWTSPSYEQYF.

The V and J genes are TRBV5-1 and TRBJ2-5; D possibly corresponds to TRBD1 (5 bases). CDR1 and CDR2 from the germline V gene are SGHRS and YFSETQ. V lost 2 bases and J 4 bases, leaving 9 bases between the germline ends. The CDR3 covers 13 residues. In DNA form, the CDR3 reads TGCGCCAGCAGCTTACAGGTATCAGAGACCCAGTACTTC. It yields the protein CASSLQVSETQYF.

The chain employs TRBV29-1 and TRBJ2-7; TRBD2 matches at 8 bases. V lost 6 bases, J lost 2 bases, and 0 bases stayed unmatched. CDR3 length equals 11 residues. Per germline, CDR1 SQVTM and CDR2 ANQGSEA. CDR3 amino acids: CSVGGAYEQYF. CDR3 sequence (DNA): TGCAGCGTCGGGGGGGCCTACGAGCAGTACTTC.

This sequence joins TRBV27 and TRBJ1-2; D might be TRBD1 (5 bases). Deletions cut 2 bases from V and 4 bases from J, with 20 bases between. Germline V gene sequence: CDR1 MNHEY, CDR2 SMNVEV (reference sequence). CDR3 length: 17 residues. The CDR3 reads CASSLRAGLKLSYGYTF. As DNA, the CDR3 is TGTGCCAGCAGTTTAAGGGCAGGGCTAAAGTTAAGCTATGGCTACACCTTC.

This clone appeared a single time. The chain combines TRBV5-1 with TRBJ2-7, with 10 bases aligning to TRBD1. Germline V lookup: CDR1 SGHRS, CDR2 YFSETQ. Trimming took 4 bases from V and 3 from J; bases not matched to a gene: 4. CDR3 length: 14 residues. CDR3 nucleotide sequence: TGCGCCAGCAGCAATGACAGGGGGCACTACGAGCAGTACTTC. It codes for CASSNDRGHYEQYF.

The V gene is TRBV7-3, the J gene TRBJ2-2, with TRBD1 matching 7 bases. CDR1 is SGHTA and CDR2 is FQGTGA in the germline V gene. The V and J ends lost 3 bases and 0 bases, in that order; junction bases with no gene match: 1. The CDR3 is 15 amino acids. CDR3 sequence (DNA): TGTGCCAGCAGCTTGGGGACAGCGAACACCGGGGAGCTGTTTTTT. Translated: CASSLGTANTGELFF.

The CDR3 coding sequence is TGCGCCAGCAGCCAAAGAACAGGGCGGGACGAGCAGTACTTC. This sequence encodes CASSQRTGRDEQYF. This rearrangement joins TRBV4-1 to TRBJ2-5; D possibly corresponds to TRBD1 (6 bases). The DNA end favors TRBJ2-7, so the J call may be wrong. CDR3 length: 14 amino acids. Germline V gives CDR1 MGHRA, CDR2 YSYEKL.

Note on this clone: The same CDR3 arises from other DNA sequences in this sample as well. V gene TRBV5-1 combines with J gene TRBJ1-2; the D gene is possibly TRBD1 (6 bases). V was trimmed by 4 bases and J by 2 bases, leaving 9 bases between them. The germline V gene encodes CDR1 SGHRS and CDR2 YFSETQ. The CDR3 totals 13 residues. CDR3 residues: CASSEGQNYGYTF. CDR3 sequence (DNA): TGCGCCAGCAGCGAGGGACAAAACTATGGCTACACCTTC.

V usage is TRBV28 and J usage is TRBJ1-1; possibly TRBD1 for D (6 bases). Looked up from germline, CDR1 is MDHEN and CDR2 is SYDVKM. V was shortened by 3 bases and J by 0 bases, with 11 bases between the two germline ends. The CDR3 runs 15 residues. In nucleotides, the CDR3 is TGTGCCAGCAGTTTCGAGGGGGGTTTGAACACTGAAGCTTTCTTT. Residues: CASSFEGGLNTEAFF.

This chain uses TRBV4-1 with TRBJ2-3, with 7 positions matching TRBD2. CDR3 length: 18 amino acids. Trimming at V came to 4 bases and at J to 2 bases, leaving 15 bases not matched to a gene. Per germline, CDR1 MGHRA and CDR2 YSYEKL. CDR3 nucleotides: TGCGCCAGCAGCCGTTTGGGGGGAGGGGCGGGTAACACAGATACGCAGTATTTT. It translates to CASSRLGGGAGNTDTQYF.

This chain connects TRBV30 to TRBJ1-1; D unresolved. V shed 0 bases and J shed 0 bases, with 14 bases lying between them. CDR1 and CDR2 from the germline V gene are GTSNPN and SVGIG (reference sequence). The CDR3 is 16 residues long. DNA for the CDR3: TGTGCCTGGAGTGTACTGGATTTGGCAGTGAACACTGAAGCTTTCTTT. This encodes CAWSVLDLAVNTEAFF.

The rearrangement links TRBV4-1 to TRBJ1-4; a weak D match, TRBD1 (6 bases). The length of the CDR3 is 15 residues. Trimming took 2 bases from V and 6 from J, leaving 13 bases between them. CDR1 and CDR2 (germline): MGHRA, YSYEKL. In DNA form, the CDR3 reads TGCGCCAGCAGCCAATCCCGGACAGTTGATGAAAAACTGTTTTTT. It specifies CASSQSRTVDEKLFF.

This clone was seen a single time. This chain connects TRBV5-5 to TRBJ2-3; TRBD2 matches 11 bases. Germline CDR1 reads SGHKS; CDR2 reads YYEKEE (reference sequence). With V trimmed by 4 bases and J by 0 bases, 7 bases remained unmatched. CDR3 length equals 17 residues. CDR3 in DNA: TGTGCCAGCAGCGCAACTAGCGGGAGCCCCAGCACAGATACGCAGTATTTT. This codes for CASSATSGSPSTDTQYF.

V and J are TRBV28 and TRBJ1-2; TRBD1 aligns across 8 bases. V dropped 8 bases and J dropped 3; count of bases not matched to a gene: 5. CDR3 size: 13 residues. The V gene's germline CDR1 is MDHEN and CDR2 SYDVKM. The CDR3 DNA sequence: TGTGCCAGCCGGACAGGGTGGGACTATGGCTACACCTTC. Protein: CASRTGWDYGYTF.

The V call is TRBV13, the J call TRBJ2-1, with a possible D match to TRBD1 (5 bases). The CDR3 is 15 amino acids. The V gene lost 4 bases and the J gene lost 10 bases, with 20 bases spanning the gap. The germline gives CDR1 PRHDT, CDR2 FYEKMQ (reference sequence). As DNA, the CDR3 is TGTGCCAGCAGCTCCCAGGGCCCCGTCTGGGTAGAGCAGTTCTTC. Amino acid sequence: CASSSQGPVWVEQFF.

This chain connects TRBV10-3 to TRBJ2-5; TRBD2 might be the D (5 bases). CDR1 ENHRY and CDR2 SYGVKD come from the germline V gene. This CDR3 region has 14 residues. Trimming cost V 0 bases and J 1 base, with 6 bases left between them. This chain's CDR3 is CAISESRAQETQYF. The CDR3 DNA follows: TGTGCCATCAGTGAGTCGAGGGCCCAAGAGACCCAGTACTTC.